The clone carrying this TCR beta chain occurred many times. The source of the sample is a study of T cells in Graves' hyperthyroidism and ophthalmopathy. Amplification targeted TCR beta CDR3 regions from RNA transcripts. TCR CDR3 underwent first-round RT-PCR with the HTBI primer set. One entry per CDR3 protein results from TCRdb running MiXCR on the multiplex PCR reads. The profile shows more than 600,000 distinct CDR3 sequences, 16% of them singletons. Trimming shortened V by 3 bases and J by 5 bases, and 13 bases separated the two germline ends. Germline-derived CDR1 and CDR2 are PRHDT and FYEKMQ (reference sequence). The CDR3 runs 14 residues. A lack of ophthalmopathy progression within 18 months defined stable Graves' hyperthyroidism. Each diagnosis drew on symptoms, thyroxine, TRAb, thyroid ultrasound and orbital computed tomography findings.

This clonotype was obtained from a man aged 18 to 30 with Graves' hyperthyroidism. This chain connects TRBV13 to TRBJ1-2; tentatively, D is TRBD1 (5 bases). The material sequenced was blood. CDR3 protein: CASSLSGLGYGYTF. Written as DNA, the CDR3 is TGTGCCAGCAGCTTGTCAGGGTTAGGGTATGGCTACACCTTC.